This T cell receptor beta chain was sequenced for a study of control samples from healthy donors and cancer patients. Only in-frame clones appear in the TCRdb table, and some are missing; sequencing was by immunoSEQ multiplex PCR. The table lists 150,000 to 200,000 clones, 94% of them singletons. The trim removed 10 bases at V and 5 bases at J, leaving 6 bases unmatched. The CDR3 length is 14 residues. Germline lookup yields CDR1 LNHDA and CDR2 SQIVND (reference sequence). The sequencing input was blood. The TCR originated in a woman aged 40 to 50 in good health. This chain connects TRBV19 to TRBJ1-6; TRBD1 agrees at 9 bases. The CDR3 spells CATGTGQNNSPLHF. For the CDR3, the DNA is TGTGCCACCGGGACAGGGCAAAATAATTCACCCCTCCACTTT.